Following are 16 T cell receptor beta chains from one sample sequenced in a study of regulatory T cells in long-lasting Graves disease. Time point of the sample: newly diagnosed GD, antithyroid drugs for less than 3 months. The TCR library was made from RNA extracted from PBMCs. For TCR beta, libraries came from iRepertoire HTBI primers and Arm-PCR of CDR3 regions. TCRdb re-called the multiplex PCR reads with MiXCR, one entry per CDR3 protein. The sample records 400,000 to 500,000 distinct CDR3 sequences, around 15% being singletons. This same sample was also part of a study on T cells in Graves' hyperthyroidism and ophthalmopathy.

The sequencing used peripheral blood mononuclear cells (PBMCs), collected at new diagnosis, from a patient treated with antithyroid drugs. All receptors derive from a woman aged 45-59 years with Graves disease.

This clonotype was detected ten times or more. V gene TRBV12-3 or TRBV12-4 combines with J gene TRBJ2-1, with 16 positions matching TRBD2. J was trimmed by 4 bases and V by 3 bases; bases with no gene match: 12. This CDR3 contains 20 residues. CDR3 sequence: CASSFRSGTSGRAAYNEQFF. The CDR3 DNA is TGTGCCAGCAGTTTCCGGAGTGGGACTAGCGGGAGGGCCGCATACAATGAGCAGTTCTTC.

In this sample, this clonotype turned up a few times. Since a much larger clone is just one base distant, this may be a read error. The V call is TRBV5-1, the J call TRBJ1-1; D remains ambiguous. From germline, CDR1 is SGHRS and CDR2 YFSETQ. This CDR3 has 13 amino acids. The CDR3 region is CASSRGGSTEALF. The CDR3 DNA sequence: TGCGCCAGCAGCCGCGGAGGGTCCACTGAAGCTCTCTTT.

This clonotype was counted at least ten times. At one end the junction does not follow the germline gene, possibly because of a read error. The V gene is TRBV3-1, the J gene TRBJ1-1, with 8 positions matching TRBD1. This CDR3 is built from 16 residues. Germline V gene data show CDR1 as LGHDT and CDR2 as YNNKEL (reference sequence). The CDR3 spells CASSQVDRGRNAEAFF. The CDR3 coding sequence is TGTGCCAGCAGCCAAGTAGACAGGGGTCGGAACGCTGAAGCTTTCTTT.

This clonotype was detected a few times. V and J are TRBV5-1 and TRBJ2-7, with 9 bases fitting TRBD1. Per germline, CDR1 SGHRS and CDR2 YFSETQ. This CDR3 has 15 amino acids. V gave up 4 bases and J gave up 7 bases; unmatched junction bases: 12. CDR3 sequence: CASSNTGTGLVEQYF. The CDR3 nucleotides are TGCGCCAGCAGCAATACCGGGACAGGGCTCGTAGAGCAGTACTTC.

In this sample, this clonotype turned up many times. The chain couples TRBV10-2 to TRBJ1-4; D unclear. This CDR3 comprises 12 residues. Germline values: CDR1 WSHSY, CDR2 SAAADI. V shed 6 bases and J shed 10 bases, with 12 bases lying between them. The CDR3 DNA is TGCGCCAGCAGCGAACCCAGCGGAAAACTGTTTTTT. This gives the protein CASSEPSGKLFF.

On this clonotype: The final CDR3 position lacks the conserved phenylalanine or tryptophan, pointing to a likely read error. This chain joins TRBV28 and TRBJ1-1; weak D call: TRBD1 (5 bases). From germline, CDR1 is MDHEN and CDR2 SYDVKM. The CDR3 totals 13 residues. V lost 7 bases and J 4 bases, leaving 13 bases between the germline ends. This CDR3 reads CASTWGEGTEAFL. The CDR3 DNA reads TGTGCCAGCACTTGGGGGGAGGGCACTGAAGCTTTCCTT.

This clonotype was observed a handful of times. The V and J genes are TRBV28 and TRBJ2-1; 8 positions agree with TRBD2. The CDR3 totals 15 residues. CDR1 and CDR2 (germline): MDHEN, SYDVKM. J was trimmed by 5 bases and V by 6 bases; bases with no gene match: 9. The CDR3 sequence: CASSYAGTRNNEQFF. CDR3 nucleotides: TGTGCCAGCAGCTATGCCGGGACTAGGAACAATGAGCAGTTCTTC. Together with reference TRBV28 and TRBJ2-1, the CDR3 gives the full variable domain: DVKVTQSSRYLVKRTGEKVFLECVQDMDHENMFWYRQDPGLGLRLIYFSYDVKMKEKGDIPEGYSVSREKKERFSLILESASTNQTSMYLCASSYAGTRNNEQFFGPGTRLTVL.

This clonotype was recorded many times. The chain employs TRBV6-5 and TRBJ1-2; D perhaps matches TRBD1 (6 bases). The germline gives CDR1 MNHEY, CDR2 SVGAGI. V lost 0 bases, J lost 4 bases, and 9 bases lay in between. This CDR3 has 14 residues. CDR3 loop: CASSYSGTPYGYTF. For the CDR3, the DNA is TGTGCCAGCAGTTACTCCGGGACACCCTATGGCTACACCTTC.

CDR3 sequence: CASSLVERTNYGYTF. The CDR3 DNA sequence: TGTGCCAGCAGCTTGGTAGAGCGAACTAACTATGGCTACACCTTC. The genes are TRBV5-6 and TRBJ1-2; unclear D gene. Trimming stripped 0 bases from V and 0 bases from J, with 9 bases between. CDR1 is SGHDT and CDR2 is YYEEEE in the germline V gene. The CDR3 contains 15 residues. Full variable domain (remainder filled in from reference TRBV5-6 and TRBJ1-2): DAGVTQSPTHLIKTRGQQVTLRCSPKSGHDTVSWYQQALGQGPQFIFQYYEEEERQRGNFPDRFSGHQFPNYSSELNVNALLLGDSALYLCASSLVERTNYGYTFGSGTRLTVV.

This clonotype has a count of ten or more. The V call is TRBV7-9, the J call TRBJ2-1; unclear D gene. From germline, CDR1 is SEHNR and CDR2 FQNEAQ (reference sequence). This CDR3 is 15 amino acids long. V was shortened by 5 bases and J by 4 bases, with 15 bases between the two germline ends. For the CDR3, the DNA is TGTGCCAGCAGCCCCAGCAGTTTAGCATACAATGAGCAGTTCTTC. Translation gives CASSPSSLAYNEQFF.

V and J are TRBV6-4 and TRBJ2-2; 9 bases align to TRBD2. The germline gives CDR1 MRHNA, CDR2 SNTAGT. The CDR3 extends over 15 amino acids. J lost 5 bases, V lost 7 bases, and 8 bases had no gene match. CDR3 sequence (DNA): TGTGCCAGCACACTAATAGCGGGAGTTACCGGGGAGCTGTTTTTT. This encodes CASTLIAGVTGELFF.

The table lists this clonotype with many counts. The gene calls are TRBV27 and TRBJ2-7; 11 nucleotides match TRBD2. Germline V gene sequence: CDR1 MNHEY, CDR2 SMNVEV (reference sequence). The CDR3 runs 15 residues. V lost 6 bases to trimming and J lost 3 bases; unmatched junction nucleotides: 7. CDR3 loop: CASRQTSGRDYEQYF. For the CDR3, the DNA is TGTGCCAGCAGACAAACTAGCGGGAGAGACTACGAGCAGTACTTC.

The V call is TRBV6-1, the J call TRBJ1-1, with a possible D match to TRBD1 (6 bases). V gave up 4 bases and J gave up 5 bases, with 17 bases separating them. CDR1 and CDR2 from the germline V gene are MNHNS and SASEGT. The CDR3 is made up of 15 amino acids. Written as DNA, the CDR3 is TGTGCCAGCAGTGGGGGGGGGGGGGGCAAAACTGAAGCTTTCTTT. This gives the protein CASSGGGGGKTEAFF.

This clonotype has just a few counts. V usage is TRBV9 and J usage is TRBJ1-3; the D is unclear. Between the trimmed V and J ends, which lost 4 bases and 7 bases, there was a span of 15 bases. This CDR3 has 14 amino acids. CDR1 and CDR2 (germline): SGDLS, YYNGEE. The CDR3 DNA follows: TGTGCCAGCAGCTTTGACGGCCAAGAGAACACCATATATTTT. Amino acids: CASSFDGQENTIYF.

The rearrangement uses TRBV7-9 and TRBJ2-5; TRBD2 matches 14 bases. The V segment lost 3 bases and the J segment 1 base; nucleotides outside the gene matches: 10. Looked up from germline, CDR1 is SEHNR and CDR2 is FQNEAQ (reference sequence). The CDR3 has 19 residues. CDR3 in DNA: TGTGCCAGCAGCTTCCCGGGACTAGCGGGAGATCAAGCCCAAGAGACCCAGTACTTC. As protein: CASSFPGLAGDQAQETQYF.

J is TRBJ2-7 and V is TRBV5-6; 9 bases are shared with TRBD1. V shed 2 bases, J shed 3 bases, and the junction held 9 bases outside the gene matches. The CDR3 covers 16 residues. Germline CDR1 and CDR2: SGHDT and YYEEEE. CDR3 coding DNA: TGTGCCAGCAGCTTCGGGGACAGGGCCTACTACTACGAGCAGTACTTC. It translates to CASSFGDRAYYYEQYF.